The TCR beta chain under discussion was sequenced for a study of spatial heterogeneity in lung cancer. Study background: As counted in raw reads, each unique TCR and UMI combination appeared more than ten times on average.

After removal of 2 bases from V and 5 bases from J, the junction contained 12 bases not matched to a gene. The CDR3 runs 17 residues. Germline V gene lookup returns CDR1 MNHEY and CDR2 SVGEGT. This clonotype occurred a few times. Time point described: sample taken at primary tumor resection. The input material, whole RNA from tumor, nontumor lung or frozen PBMC, was sequenced unsorted. In the library, each TCR cDNA molecule bore its own unique molecular identifier. A single record per CDR3 protein comes from TCRdb applying MiXCR to the 5' RACE reads. The sample records around 89,000 distinct CDR3 sequences, around 12% being singletons.

Sequenced material: PBMCs, taken at surgery. This chain uses TRBV6-2 or TRBV6-3 with TRBJ1-5; 7 nucleotides line up with TRBD1. This receptor was taken from a male donor with early-stage non-small cell lung cancer. The DNA for the CDR3 is TGTGCCAGCAGTTACGGCTTCGGGACAGCCTCATATCAGCCCCAGCATTTT. This gives the protein CASSYGFGTASYQPQHF.